What follows describes a single T cell receptor beta chain. Its antigen is not identified. A much larger clone sits a single nucleotide away, making a read error possible. This CDR3 has 13 amino acids. The germline CDR1 and CDR2 sequences are SGHKS and YYEKEE (reference sequence). This sample was included in a study of metastatic and nonmetastatic thyroid tumors. The wider study: Across peripheral blood and tumor or nodule tissue samples taken from malignant and benign thyroid patients, the repertoires were compared with one another. Findings of the study overall: In blood and tumor, TCR beta diversity was reportedly significantly higher in malignant thyroid tumors than in benign nodules.

Ahead of thyroid surgery, no patient had received treatment of any kind. Per the authors' pipeline: A papillary thyroid cancer distant-metastasis classifier was built from CDR3 differences across clinicopathological groups. With MiXCR, TCRdb called clones anew from the PCR reads. The V and J calls and clone size are TCRdb's, not the authors'. The sample lists around 26,000 clones; about 15% were seen once. The sequence was collected from a female donor with papillary thyroid cancer or a benign thyroid nodule (not recorded which). Some clones in this sample may be carry-over from other donors' samples. The gene calls are TRBV5-5 and TRBJ2-7, with D perhaps TRBD1 (5 bases). Material for sequencing was blood. This CDR3 is CAISLDTLGEQYF. The CDR3 DNA reads as TGTGCCATCAGCCTGGACACCTTAGGCGAGCAGTACTTC.